The next 12 T cell receptor beta chains were all read from a single sample in a study of T cells after yellow fever vaccination. TCRdb reanalysed the 5' RACE reads using MiXCR and keeps one entry per CDR3 protein. The sample has approximately 580,000 distinct CDR3 sequences, approximately 16% seen once. The sequencing here drew on PBMCs, taken 5 days after the first yellow fever vaccination. Receptor source: a man between 18 and 35 years old who received the YFV17D yellow fever vaccine.

This clonotype was counted only a few times. This chain uses TRBV5-1 with TRBJ2-3; 7 bases line up with TRBD2. V shed 0 bases and J 2 bases; nucleotides not matched to a gene: 6. The CDR3 length is 16 residues. CDR1 and CDR2 (germline): SGHRS, YFSETQ. CDR3: CASSLAGSGVTDTQYF. The CDR3 nucleotides read TGCGCCAGCAGCTTGGCCGGGAGCGGGGTCACAGATACGCAGTATTTT.

This clonotype was observed a handful of times. The chain uses TRBV18 and TRBJ1-1; D unclear. Germline V gene lookup returns CDR1 KGHSH and CDR2 LQKENI. The CDR3 has 13 amino acids. V was pared by 8 bases and J by 7 bases, with 17 bases between. In DNA, the CDR3 is TGTGCCAGCCTCGGCGGAACAAATTTTGAAGCTTTCTTT. Translation gives CASLGGTNFEAFF. Full variable domain (outside the CDR3, taken from reference TRBV18 and TRBJ1-1): NAGVMQNPRHLVRRRGQEARLRCSPMKGHSHVYWYRQLPEEGLKFMVYLQKENIIDESGMPKERFSAEFPKEGPSILRIQQVVRGDSAAYFCASLGGTNFEAFFGQGTRLTVV.

The chain couples TRBV2 to TRBJ2-7, with D possibly TRBD1 on 6 matching bases. The CDR3 length is 13 residues. Germline V CDR1 and CDR2: SNHLY, FYNNEI. V lost 4 bases, J lost 7 bases, and 14 bases lay in between. The CDR3 region is CASSAQGPGEQYF. CDR3 bases: TGTGCCAGCAGTGCACAGGGACCGGGGGAGCAGTACTTC.

This clonotype came up many times. V usage is TRBV27 and J usage is TRBJ2-1, with 9 bases aligning to TRBD2. Germline V gene data show CDR1 as MNHEY and CDR2 as SMNVEV (reference sequence). The CDR3 loop spans 13 amino acids. V shed 6 bases, J shed 10 bases, and the junction held 7 bases outside the gene matches. The CDR3 bases are TGTGCCAGCAGCCACGGGACTAGCAACGAGCAGTTCTTC. It translates to CASSHGTSNEQFF.

The chain recombines TRBV11-2 with TRBJ1-1; the match to TRBD1 covers 11 bases. This CDR3 is built from 12 residues. The V gene end was trimmed by 5 bases and the J gene end by 13 bases; junction bases not matched to a gene: 6. CDR1 is SGHAT and CDR2 is FQNNGV in the germline V gene. The CDR3 sequence: CASSRDRGSDFF. Written as DNA, the CDR3 is TGTGCCAGCAGCCGGGACAGGGGGAGTGATTTCTTT.

This clonotype has just a few counts. The gene calls are TRBV9 and TRBJ2-4, with no clear D. The CDR3 loop spans 16 amino acids. Germline V gives CDR1 SGDLS, CDR2 YYNGEE. V lost 4 bases to trimming and J lost 0 bases, with 14 bases between them. The CDR3 DNA is TGTGCCAGCAGCCCCGGCCACAGCTTAGCCAAAAACATTCAGTACTTC. This gives the protein CASSPGHSLAKNIQYF.

J is TRBJ1-1 and V is TRBV20-1; 9 positions agree with TRBD1. CDR1 and CDR2 (germline): DFQATT, SNEGSKA (reference sequence). The V gene end was trimmed by 7 bases and the J gene end by 5 bases; junction bases not matched to a gene: 8. CDR3 length: 13 amino acids. The CDR3 coding sequence is TGCAGTGGGCCGGGACAGGGTCCGACTGAAGCTTTCTTT. Translation gives CSGPGQGPTEAFF.

This clonotype was observed a handful of times. The rearrangement joins TRBV4-1 to TRBJ2-7, with 9 bases aligning to TRBD2. This CDR3 comprises 15 residues. Germline-derived CDR1 and CDR2 are MGHRA and YSYEKL. The V and J ends lost 4 bases and 4 bases, in that order; junction bases with no gene match: 8. Written as DNA, the CDR3 is TGCGCCAGCAGCCTTAGCGGGGGACGAAAATACGAGCAGTACTTC. Its translation is CASSLSGGRKYEQYF.

This sequence joins TRBV10-1 and TRBJ2-3; 9 nucleotides align to TRBD2. The V gene's germline CDR1 is WNHNN and CDR2 SYGVQD (reference sequence). The CDR3 contains 14 residues. V gave up 5 bases and J gave up 4 bases; unmatched junction bases: 4. DNA for the CDR3: TGCGCCAGCAGTAAAAGCGGGGGGTCAGATACGCAGTATTTT. This gives the protein CASSKSGGSDTQYF.

The chain uses TRBV4-1 and TRBJ1-2; the D is unclear. Trimming took 0 bases from V and 8 from J, leaving 10 bases between them. This CDR3 region has 13 residues. In germline, CDR1 is MGHRA, CDR2 YSYEKL. The CDR3 loop is CASSQDPIGGYTF. CDR3 bases: TGCGCCAGCAGCCAAGACCCGATTGGCGGCTACACCTTC.

The chain is built from TRBV7-3 and TRBJ2-1; 11 positions agree with TRBD2. This CDR3 has 15 residues. Germline V lookup: CDR1 SGHTA, CDR2 FQGTGA. V was pared by 5 bases and J by 10 bases, with 10 bases of the junction left unmatched. CDR3 bases: TGTGCCAGCAGCCCTAGCGGGGGGCCTTTGACGGAGCAGTTCTTC. Residues: CASSPSGGPLTEQFF. The full variable domain, completed using reference TRBV7-3 and TRBJ2-1, is GAGVSQTPSNKVTEKGKYVELRCDPISGHTALYWYRQSLGQGPEFLIYFQGTGAADDSGLPNDRFFAVRPEGSVSTLKIQRTERGDSAVYLCASSPSGGPLTEQFFGPGTRLTVL.

The rearrangement joins TRBV5-4 to TRBJ2-3; D gene unclear. Germline V gene lookup returns CDR1 SGHNT and CDR2 YYREEE (reference sequence). CDR3 length: 15 amino acids. Trimming pared 0 bases from V and 2 bases from J, leaving 10 bases between. CDR3 in DNA: TGTGCCAGCAGCTTGGGAGCGACGCTCACAGATACGCAGTATTTT. Its translation is CASSLGATLTDTQYF.